Sequencing of this T cell receptor (beta chain) was carried out in a study of blood T cells in healthy people across ages. CDR1 and CDR2 (germline): MNHEY, SVGAGI. CDR3 length: 18 residues. Primers used in a second PCR of about 7 to 12 cycles were a sample-barcoded 5' primer and a J-beta primer mix. MiXCR, applied by TCRdb to the 5' RACE reads, yields one record per CDR3 protein. The sample records hundreds of thousands of distinct CDR3 sequences, roughly a quarter being singletons. General study points: PBMCs were not sorted, which prevented a conclusive comparison of naive versus antigen-experienced cells.

The table lists this clonotype with a few counts. The antigen is not known. The sample was also reused in another study, on T cells of mothers and their children. That paper adds: It was through the M1S primer of the second PCR that sample barcodes and 2-4 random nucleotides were added. Sequencing got over 9 million TCR beta CDR3 reads from each mother and several million from each child.

The sequencing sample was made of blood. The sequence derives from a boy between 2 and 10 years old in good health. The chain uses TRBV6-5 and TRBJ2-1, with D hard to call. The DNA end lines up better with TRBJ2-7; the J call may be wrong. Here the CDR3 reads CASSYSLSRSSSYNEQYF. CDR3 coding DNA: TGTGCCAGCAGTTACTCCCTCTCGAGGAGCAGCTCCTACAATGAGCAGTACTTC.